The T cell receptor beta chain described here comes from a study of T cells in localized non-small cell lung cancer. Overall study results and limits: Researchers found a median approximately 55 of the top 100 tumor clones in adjacent lung. The study found T cell clonality highest in uninvolved adjacent lung, above tumor. With higher T cell density in blood came longer overall survival. Heterogeneity is still possible, as just one tumor region was sequenced.

Trimming cost V 4 bases and J 1 base, with 11 bases left between them. CDR3 length equals 15 residues. CDR1 and CDR2 (germline): MGHRA, YSYEKL. Turning to this clone: What it binds is not known.

Sequencing was performed with immunoSEQ multiplex PCR; in TCRdb, only in-frame clones are kept and a portion is missing. The table shows roughly 38,000 clones, with around 86% occurring only once. The clonotype originates from a woman aged 18-49 years with stage III lung adenocarcinoma. The V call is TRBV4-1, the J call TRBJ2-1; perhaps TRBD1 as D (5 bases). Source: peripheral blood, taken before any cancer treatment. In DNA form, the CDR3 reads TGCGCCAGCAGCCCCCGCAGGGAATCCTACAATGAGCAGTTCTTC. Amino acids: CASSPRRESYNEQFF.